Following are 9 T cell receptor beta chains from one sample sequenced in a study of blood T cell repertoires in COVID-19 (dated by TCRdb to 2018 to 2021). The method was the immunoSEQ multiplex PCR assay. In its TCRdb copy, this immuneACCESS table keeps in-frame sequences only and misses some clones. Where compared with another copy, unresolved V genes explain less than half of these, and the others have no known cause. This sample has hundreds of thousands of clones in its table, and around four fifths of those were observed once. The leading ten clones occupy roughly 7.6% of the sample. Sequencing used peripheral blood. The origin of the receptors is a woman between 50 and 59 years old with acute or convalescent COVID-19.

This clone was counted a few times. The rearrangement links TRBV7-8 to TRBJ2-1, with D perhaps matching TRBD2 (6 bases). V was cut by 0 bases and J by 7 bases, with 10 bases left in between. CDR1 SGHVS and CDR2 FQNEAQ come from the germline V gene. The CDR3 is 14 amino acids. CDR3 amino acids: CASSLAGGKNEQFF. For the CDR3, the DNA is TGTGCCAGCAGCTTAGCGGGAGGTAAGAATGAGCAGTTCTTC.

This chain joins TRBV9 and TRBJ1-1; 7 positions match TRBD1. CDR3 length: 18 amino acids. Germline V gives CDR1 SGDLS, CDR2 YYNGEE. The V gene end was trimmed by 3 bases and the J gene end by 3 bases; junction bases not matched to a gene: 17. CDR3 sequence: CASSAPPGQRSGHTEAFF. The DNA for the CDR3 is TGTGCCAGCAGCGCCCCCCCGGGACAGCGCTCAGGTCACACTGAAGCTTTCTTT.

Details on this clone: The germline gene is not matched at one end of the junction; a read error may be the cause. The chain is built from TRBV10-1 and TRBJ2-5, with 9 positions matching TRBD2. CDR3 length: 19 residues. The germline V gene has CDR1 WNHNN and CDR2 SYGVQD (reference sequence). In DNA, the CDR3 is TGCGCCAGCAGCGAGTTGGCGGGAGGGCGGGTGTTGTCCCAAGAGACCCAGTACTTC. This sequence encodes CASSELAGGRVLSQETQYF.

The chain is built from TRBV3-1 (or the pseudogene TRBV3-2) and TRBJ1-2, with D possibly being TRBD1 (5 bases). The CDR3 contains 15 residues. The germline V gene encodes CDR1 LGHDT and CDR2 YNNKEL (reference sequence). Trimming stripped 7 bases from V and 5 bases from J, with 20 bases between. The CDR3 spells CASMGRAGVGYGYTF. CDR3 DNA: TGTGCCAGCATGGGCAGGGCGGGGGTTGGATATGGCTACACCTTC.

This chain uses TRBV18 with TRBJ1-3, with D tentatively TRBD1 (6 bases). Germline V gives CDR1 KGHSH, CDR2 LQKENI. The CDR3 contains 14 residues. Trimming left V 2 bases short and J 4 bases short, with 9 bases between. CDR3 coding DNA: TGTGCCAGCTCACCAGGGACACAAGGAAACACCATATATTTT. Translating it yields CASSPGTQGNTIYF.

Written as DNA, the CDR3 is TGTGCCAGTAGTATAGGGGGACTGGGACAAGAGACCCAGTACTTC. Translated: CASSIGGLGQETQYF. The chain combines TRBV19 with TRBJ2-5; maybe TRBD2 (6 bases). V gave up 1 base and J gave up 2 bases, with 11 bases separating them. The germline gives CDR1 LNHDA, CDR2 SQIVND (reference sequence). The CDR3 spans 15 residues.

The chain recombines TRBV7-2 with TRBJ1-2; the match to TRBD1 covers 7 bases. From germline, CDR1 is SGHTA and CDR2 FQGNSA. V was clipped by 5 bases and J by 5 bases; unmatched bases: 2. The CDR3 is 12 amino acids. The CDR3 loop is CASSAGGYGYTF. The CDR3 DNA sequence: TGTGCCAGCAGCGCAGGGGGGTATGGCTACACCTTC.

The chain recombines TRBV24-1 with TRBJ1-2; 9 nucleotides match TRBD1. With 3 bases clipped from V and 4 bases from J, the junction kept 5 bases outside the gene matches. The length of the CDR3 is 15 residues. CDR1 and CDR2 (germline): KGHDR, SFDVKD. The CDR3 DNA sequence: TGTGCCACCAGTGATACCGGGACAGGGTCCTATGGCTACACCTTC. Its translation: CATSDTGTGSYGYTF.

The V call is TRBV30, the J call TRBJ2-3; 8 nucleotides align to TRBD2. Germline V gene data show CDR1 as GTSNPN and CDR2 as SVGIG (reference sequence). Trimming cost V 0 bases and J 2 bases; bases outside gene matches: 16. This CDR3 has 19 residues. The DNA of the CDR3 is TGTGCCTGGAGTGTCCGCGAGAGACTAGCGCGGGCTCTCACAGATACGCAGTATTTT. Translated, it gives CAWSVRERLARALTDTQYF.